These T cell receptor beta chains were read from a single sample in a study of technical replicates of blood from a few donors. The method was immunoSEQ multiplex PCR; TCRdb's version includes in-frame clones alone and lacks a portion of them. The table lists tens of thousands of clones, roughly 94% of them singletons. Source material: T cells isolated from PBMCs. The source of these receptors is a human donor in good health. The CDR3 runs from the conserved cysteine through the conserved F or W. D genes are given only for firm matches. Only some rows state a clone size, as once, few, many or a class for expanded clones.

j_gene: TRBJ2-1
d_gene: .
v_gene: TRBV27
abundance: .
CDR3aa: CASSSPTQAEQFF
CDR3nt: TGTGCCAGCAGTTCCCCGACCCAGGCGGAGCAGTTCTTC

j_gene: TRBJ1-2
d_gene: .
v_gene: TRBV15
abundance: once
CDR3aa: CATSRPRNYGYTF
CDR3nt: TGTGCCACCAGCAGACCCAGGAACTATGGCTACACCTTC

j_gene: TRBJ1-4
d_gene: .
v_gene: TRBV18
abundance: .
CDR3aa: CASSPRRINEKLFF
CDR3nt: TGTGCCAGCTCACCACGCAGGATTAATGAAAAACTGTTTTTT

j_gene: TRBJ2-7
d_gene: TRBD1
v_gene: TRBV28
abundance: .
CDR3aa: CASSLGTGMSYEQYF
CDR3nt: TGTGCCAGCAGTTTGGGGACAGGTATGTCCTACGAGCAGTACTTC

j_gene: TRBJ2-7
d_gene: .
v_gene: TRBV20-1
abundance: .
CDR3aa: CGVLNTYEQYF
CDR3nt: TGCGGTGTTTTAAATACCTACGAGCAGTACTTC

j_gene: TRBJ2-1
d_gene: .
v_gene: TRBV7-3
abundance: .
CDR3aa: CASSLSAGPPNEQFF
CDR3nt: TGTGCCAGCAGCTTGTCGGCGGGTCCTCCCAATGAGCAGTTCTTC

j_gene: TRBJ1-5
d_gene: .
v_gene: TRBV18
abundance: .
CDR3aa: CASSPRGISQPQHF
CDR3nt: TGTGCCAGCTCACCAAGGGGGATTAGTCAGCCCCAGCATTTT

j_gene: TRBJ1-4
d_gene: .
v_gene: TRBV19
abundance: .
CDR3aa: CASSIGGRNNEKLFF
CDR3nt: TGTGCCAGTAGTATAGGAGGGAGGAATAATGAAAAACTGTTTTTT

j_gene: TRBJ2-7
d_gene: .
v_gene: TRBV19
abundance: .
CDR3aa: CASSIQRGYEQYF
CDR3nt: TGTGCCAGTAGTATCCAAAGGGGCTACGAGCAGTACTTC

j_gene: TRBJ1-2
d_gene: .
v_gene: TRBV5-1
abundance: .
CDR3aa: CASSREARGNNYGYTF
CDR3nt: TGCGCCAGCAGCCGGGAGGCCAGGGGCAATAACTATGGCTACACCTTC